This TCR beta chain appears in the sequencing data of a study of blood T cell repertoires in COVID-19. Across the study: COVID-19 samples from acute and convalescent phases originated in the United States, Italy and Spain. The cDNA or gDNA used as material had been derived from T cells, B-cell-depleted T cells, or PBMCs.

CDR1 LGHDT and CDR2 YNNKEL come from the germline V gene (reference sequence). The CDR3 covers 15 residues. V shed 1 base, J shed 9 bases, and the junction held 9 bases outside the gene matches. Per the original methods: Amplifying reference gene primers gave estimates of nucleated cell counts. This table comes from immunoSEQ multiplex PCR, and its TCRdb copy is limited to in-frame clones, with some not included. V, J and clone size reflect that table, while D and trimming were determined from the DNA. The table has 90,000 to 130,000 clones, approximately 82% seen once; the top ten hold 4% to 4.5%. The chain uses TRBV3-1 (or the pseudogene TRBV3-2) and TRBJ2-4, with 7 bases matching TRBD1. The TCR was taken from a woman in her seventies with acute or convalescent COVID-19. The sample comprised peripheral blood. The CDR3 sequence: CASSQVPGQLSIQYF. The CDR3 coding sequence is TGTGCCAGCAGCCAAGTTCCGGGACAGTTGAGCATTCAGTACTTC.